The T cell receptor beta chain described here comes from a study of blood T cell repertoires in COVID-19. Some clones are missing from TCRdb's copy, which holds only in-frame ones; the method was immunoSEQ multiplex PCR. The table has about 34,000 clones, 81% seen once; the top ten hold 3% to 3.5%. V was cut by 0 bases and J by 11 bases, with 11 bases left in between. The CDR3 runs to 13 residues. Per the germline V gene, CDR1 is LGHDT and CDR2 is YNNKEL (reference sequence). V is TRBV3-1 (or the pseudogene TRBV3-2) and J is TRBJ1-5; D is possibly TRBD1 (5 bases). The TCR was taken from a man between 65 and 85 years old with COVID-19, enrolled during active disease. The specimen sequenced was peripheral blood. The CDR3 nucleotides are TGTGCCAGCAGCCAAGAAGGGGTATCAGCCCAGCATTTT. Its protein is CASSQEGVSAQHF.